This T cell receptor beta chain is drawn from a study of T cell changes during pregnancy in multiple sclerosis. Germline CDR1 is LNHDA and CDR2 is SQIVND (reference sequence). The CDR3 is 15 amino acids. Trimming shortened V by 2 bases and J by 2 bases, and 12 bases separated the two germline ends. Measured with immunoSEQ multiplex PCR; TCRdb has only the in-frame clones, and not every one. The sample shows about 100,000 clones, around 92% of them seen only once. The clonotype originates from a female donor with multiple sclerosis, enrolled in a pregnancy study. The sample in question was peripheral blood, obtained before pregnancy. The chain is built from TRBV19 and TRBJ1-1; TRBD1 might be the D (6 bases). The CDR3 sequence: CASSIFRGANTEAFF. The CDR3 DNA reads TGTGCCAGTAGTATATTTCGGGGGGCTAACACTGAAGCTTTCTTT.